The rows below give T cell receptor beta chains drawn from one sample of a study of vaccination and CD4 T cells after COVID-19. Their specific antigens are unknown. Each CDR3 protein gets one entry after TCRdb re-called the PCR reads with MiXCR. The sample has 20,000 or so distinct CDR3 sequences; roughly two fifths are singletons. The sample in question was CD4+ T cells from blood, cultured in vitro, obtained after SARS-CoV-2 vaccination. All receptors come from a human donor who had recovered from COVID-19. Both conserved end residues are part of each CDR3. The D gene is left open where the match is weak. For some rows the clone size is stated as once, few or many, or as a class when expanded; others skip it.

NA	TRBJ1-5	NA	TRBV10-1	TGCGCCAGCAGTGAGTCCCTTACAGACAATCAGCCCCAGCATTTT	CASSESLTDNQPQHF
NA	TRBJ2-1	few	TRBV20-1	TGCAGTGCTAGAGAACCTACCGGGACGGCCAATGAGCAGTTCTTC	CSAREPTGTANEQFF
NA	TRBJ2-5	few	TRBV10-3	TGTGCCATCAGTGAAACAGGGCAGGAGACCCAGTACTTC	CAISETGQETQYF
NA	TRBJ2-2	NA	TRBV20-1	TGCAGTGCTAGCCCCGGGGGTAGGGGCGGGGAGCTGTTTTTT	CSASPGGRGGELFF
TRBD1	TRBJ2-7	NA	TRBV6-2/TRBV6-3	TGTGCCAGCAGCCCAACAGGGGGCGGACACGAGCAGTACTTC	CASSPTGGGHEQYF
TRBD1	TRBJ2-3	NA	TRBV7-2	TGTGCCAGCAGCTTGAAGGGGGCACGACGCACAGATACGCAGTATTTT	CASSLKGARRTDTQYF
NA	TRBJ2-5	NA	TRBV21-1	TGTGCCAGCAGCAAAGCGGGGTCCAGCCCAGAGACCCAGTACTTC	CASSKAGSSPETQYF
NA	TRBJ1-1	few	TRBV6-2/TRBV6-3	TGTGCCAGCAGTAGAGGGGGGCACATGAACACTGAAGCTTTCTTT	CASSRGGHMNTEAFF
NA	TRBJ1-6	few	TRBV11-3	TGTGCCAGCAGCCCAATGTTATTGGGGGCACCCCTCCACTTT	CASSPMLLGAPLHF
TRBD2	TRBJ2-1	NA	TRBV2	TGTGCCAGCAGTAGCGGGAGGACCGCCTACAATGAGCAGTTCTTC	CASSSGRTAYNEQFF
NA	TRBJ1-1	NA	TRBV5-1	TGCGCCAGCAGCTTGCTGGGGGGTGACACTGAAGCTTTCTTT	CASSLLGGDTEAFF
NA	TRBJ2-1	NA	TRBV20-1	TGCAGTGCTAGAGATTCTAGGGCGCAGTTCTTC	CSARDSRAQFF
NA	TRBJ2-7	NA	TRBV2	TGTGCCAGCAGCCCCCGGGGCGTAGAGCAGTACTTC	CASSPRGVEQYF
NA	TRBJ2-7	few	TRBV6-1	TGTGCCAGCAGTCTCCGGCGGGACCTCTACGAGCAGTACTTC	CASSLRRDLYEQYF
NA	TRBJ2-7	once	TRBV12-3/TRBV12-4	TGTGCCAGCAGTGTCCATTTCGGAGAGCAGTACTTC	CASSVHFGEQYF
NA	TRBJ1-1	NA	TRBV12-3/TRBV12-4	TGTGCCAGCAGACAGCAGAACACTGAAGCTTTCTTT	CASRQQNTEAFF
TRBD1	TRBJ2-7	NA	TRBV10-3	TGTGCCATCAGTCGGCGCCGACAGGGCTCGATATTCTACGAGCAGTACTTC	CAISRRRQGSIFYEQYF
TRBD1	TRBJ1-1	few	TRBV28	TGTGCCAGCAGTCCCGGGACAGGGGACACTGAAGCTTTCTTT	CASSPGTGDTEAFF
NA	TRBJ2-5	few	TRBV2	TGTGCCAGCAGGGTCGGCAGTGAGACCCAGTACTTC	CASRVGSETQYF
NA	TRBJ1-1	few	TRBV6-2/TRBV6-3	TGTGCCAGCAGACCTACTCTCAGGGGACGAAGCACTGAAGCTTTCTTT	CASRPTLRGRSTEAFF
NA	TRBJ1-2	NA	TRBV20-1	TGCAGTGCTAGAGATCGGTTGACTTCGAATGGCTACACCTTC	CSARDRLTSNGYTF
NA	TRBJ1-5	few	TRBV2	TGTGCCAGCAAGGGGGTGCGACAGTTAGGTCAGCCCCAGCATTTT	CASKGVRQLGQPQHF
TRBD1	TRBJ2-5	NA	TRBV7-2	TGTGCCAGCAGCTTAGTCGACAGGGCGAGGCGAGAGACCCAGTACTTC	CASSLVDRARRETQYF
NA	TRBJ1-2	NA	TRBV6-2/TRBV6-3	TGTGCCAGCAGTTCCCTCGCGGGTGGCTATGGCTACACCTTC	CASSSLAGGYGYTF
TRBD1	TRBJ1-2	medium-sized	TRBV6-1	TGTGCCAGCAGAACCATGGGACAGGGATATGGCTACACCTTC	CASRTMGQGYGYTF
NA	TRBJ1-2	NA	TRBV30	TGTGCCTGGAGCCCAGGGGATTATGGCTACACCTTC	CAWSPGDYGYTF
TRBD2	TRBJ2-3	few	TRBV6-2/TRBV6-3	TGTGCCAGCCGTAGCGGGGGGGCGATAGATACGCAGTATTTT	CASRSGGAIDTQYF
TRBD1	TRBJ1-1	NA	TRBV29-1	TGCAGCGCCGACGACAGGGTGAACACTGAAGCTTTCTTT	CSADDRVNTEAFF
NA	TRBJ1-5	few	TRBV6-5	TGTGCCAGCAGTTCGGGCAAGAGCAATCAGCCCCAGCATTTT	CASSSGKSNQPQHF
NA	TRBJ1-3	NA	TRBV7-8	TGTGCCAGCAGCTCTAGGGACTGGGGAAACACCATATATTTT	CASSSRDWGNTIYF
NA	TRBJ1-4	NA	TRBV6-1	TGTGCCAGCAGTGCCCTTGAAAAACTGTTTTTT	CASSALEKLFF